Each of the 23 T cell receptor beta chains below was sequenced from the same sample in a study of T cells in localized non-small cell lung cancer. Measured with immunoSEQ multiplex PCR; TCRdb has only the in-frame clones, and not every one. Of about 43,000 clones listed, 75% to 95% are singletons. Material: PBMCs, obtained before any cancer treatment. Every receptor here comes from a woman aged 35 to 70 with stage II lung adenocarcinoma.

Here the CDR3 reads CASSVGSDYEQYF. The CDR3 DNA sequence: TGTGCCAGCAGCGTAGGGTCCGACTACGAGCAGTACTTC. The rearrangement joins TRBV9 to TRBJ2-7; the D is unclear. Germline V gives CDR1 SGDLS, CDR2 YYNGEE. The CDR3 is 13 amino acids. The V gene lost 0 bases and the J gene lost 3 bases, with 7 bases spanning the gap.

The rearrangement links TRBV13 to TRBJ1-2; 9 bases line up with TRBD1. CDR3 size: 16 residues. V lost 0 bases, J lost 2 bases, and 4 bases stayed unmatched. Germline V gene lookup returns CDR1 PRHDT and CDR2 FYEKMQ (reference sequence). DNA for the CDR3: TGTGCCAGCAGCTTAGGCCGAGGACAGGGGAACTATGGCTACACCTTC. This codes for CASSLGRGQGNYGYTF.

As for this clone: Compared with germline, one end of the junction differs, possibly owing to a read error. The CDR3 DNA reads TGTGCCAGTAGTGTAGACAGGGGGTCCACAGATACGCAGTATTTT. This translates into CASSVDRGSTDTQYF. The V and J genes are TRBV19 and TRBJ2-3; 9 nucleotides agree with TRBD1. The CDR3 is 15 amino acids. Germline CDR1 reads LNHDA; CDR2 reads SQIVND (reference sequence).

The rearrangement links TRBV5-1 to TRBJ2-3; D assignment may be TRBD1 or TRBD2 (5 bases each). This CDR3 is built from 18 residues. The germline V gene encodes CDR1 SGHRS and CDR2 YFSETQ. V was cut by 0 bases and J by 0 bases, with 17 bases left in between. The CDR3 nucleotides read TGCGCCAGCAGCTTGGCCGGAGCGATAGGGACGAGCACAGATACGCAGTATTTT. As protein: CASSLAGAIGTSTDTQYF. Complete variable domain (other parts from reference TRBV5-1 and TRBJ2-3): KAGVTQTPRYLIKTRGQQVTLSCSPISGHRSVSWYQQTPGQGLQFLFEYFSETQRNKGNFPGRFSGRQFSNSRSEMNVSTLELGDSALYLCASSLAGAIGTSTDTQYFGPGTRLTVL.

This sequence joins TRBV19 and TRBJ1-1; 9 nucleotides agree with TRBD1. Germline V lookup: CDR1 LNHDA, CDR2 SQIVND (reference sequence). This CDR3 contains 14 residues. V dropped 7 bases and J dropped 6; count of bases not matched to a gene: 9. The CDR3 nucleotides are TGTGCCAGTACCCGTGGGACAGGGATGCCTGAAGCTTTCTTT. This gives the protein CASTRGTGMPEAFF.

This clone came up a few times. The V and J genes are TRBV10-1 and TRBJ2-6, with a tentative D call TRBD2 (6 bases). Germline V gene lookup returns CDR1 WNHNN and CDR2 SYGVQD (reference sequence). V gave up 0 bases and J gave up 1 base, with 7 bases separating them. CDR3 length equals 16 residues. CDR3 amino acids: CASSESGGSGANVLTF. CDR3 nucleotide sequence: TGCGCCAGCAGTGAGTCCGGGGGTTCTGGGGCCAACGTCCTGACTTTC.

The V call is TRBV5-1, the J call TRBJ2-7, with D perhaps matching TRBD1 (6 bases). CDR1 is SGHRS, CDR2 YFSETQ, per germline. The CDR3 sequence is 15 residues long. V lost 2 bases and J lost 1, with 13 bases in between. CDR3 DNA: TGCGCCAGCAGCTTCGAGACAGGCCAGTCCTACGAGCAGTACTTC. It encodes CASSFETGQSYEQYF. Full variable domain (remainder filled in from reference TRBV5-1 and TRBJ2-7): KAGVTQTPRYLIKTRGQQVTLSCSPISGHRSVSWYQQTPGQGLQFLFEYFSETQRNKGNFPGRFSGRQFSNSRSEMNVSTLELGDSALYLCASSFETGQSYEQYFGPGTRLTVT.

The chain employs TRBV5-4 and TRBJ1-2, with 10 bases identical to TRBD1. Germline CDR1 reads SGHNT; CDR2 reads YYREEE (reference sequence). V gave up 4 bases and J gave up 4 bases; unmatched junction bases: 7. This CDR3 is 15 amino acids long. The CDR3 DNA is TGTGCCAGCAGCCCCGGACAGGGGGAGATCTATGGCTACACCTTC. This encodes CASSPGQGEIYGYTF.

This rearrangement joins TRBV6-5 to TRBJ1-4; 9 bases match TRBD1. Germline V gene data show CDR1 as MNHEY and CDR2 as SVGAGI. CDR3 length: 14 residues. V was clipped by 7 bases and J by 8 bases; unmatched bases: 8. The CDR3 is CASTNRGRKEKLFF. CDR3 DNA: TGTGCCAGCACCAACAGGGGGCGCAAGGAAAAACTGTTTTTT.

The chain recombines TRBV2 with TRBJ2-3; the D call may be TRBD1 or TRBD2 (5 bases each). The CDR3 contains 16 residues. V gave up 4 bases and J gave up 2 bases, with 16 bases separating them. Germline V lookup: CDR1 SNHLY, CDR2 FYNNEI. The CDR3 protein is CASSAGRTLATDTQYF. The CDR3 DNA follows: TGTGCCAGCAGTGCGGGGCGGACCTTGGCCACAGATACGCAGTATTTT. The entire variable domain, with the rest obtained from reference TRBV2 and TRBJ2-3, is as follows: EPEVTQTPSHQVTQMGQEVILRCVPISNHLYFYWYRQILGQKVEFLVSFYNNEISEKSEIFDDQFSVERPDGSNFTLKIRSTKLEDSAMYFCASSAGRTLATDTQYFGPGTRLTVL.

The rearrangement links TRBV7-9 to TRBJ2-1, with 7 bases fitting TRBD2. Germline V gene lookup returns CDR1 SEHNR and CDR2 FQNEAQ (reference sequence). The CDR3 runs 16 residues. With 1 base clipped from V and 3 bases from J, the junction kept 6 bases outside the gene matches. The CDR3 DNA reads as TGTGCCAGCAGCTTAGTCAGCGGGAATAACTACAATGAGCAGTTCTTC. Translation gives CASSLVSGNNYNEQFF.

The count of this clone is one. The chain combines TRBV2 with TRBJ1-1, with 10 bases lining up with TRBD1. J gave up 5 bases and V 10 bases, and 4 bases lay outside the gene matches. CDR3 length: 12 amino acids. Germline assignment: CDR1 SNHLY and CDR2 FYNNEI. CDR3 sequence: CAIGTGVTEAFF. The CDR3 nucleotides read TGTGCCATTGGGACAGGGGTGACTGAAGCTTTCTTT.

The V and J genes are TRBV19 and TRBJ2-1; D is undetermined. CDR3 size: 14 residues. Germline CDR1 and CDR2: LNHDA and SQIVND (reference sequence). V lost 11 bases and J 5 bases, leaving 19 bases between the germline ends. The CDR3 is CASSQLLADNEQFF. Here the CDR3 DNA reads TGTGCCTCCTCCCAGCTCTTGGCGGACAATGAGCAGTTCTTC.

This chain connects TRBV5-1 to TRBJ2-1, with D unresolved. The CDR3 covers 15 residues. Germline values: CDR1 SGHRS, CDR2 YFSETQ. Trimming took off 4 bases at V and 7 bases at J, with 18 bases between the two ends. The CDR3 spells CASSATLGEGNEQFF. In nucleotides, the CDR3 is TGCGCCAGCAGCGCAACCCTAGGCGAAGGGAATGAGCAGTTCTTC.

The chain couples TRBV7-6 to TRBJ1-4; 7 bases match TRBD1. The ends lost 5 bases at V and 4 bases at J; junction bases unmatched: 4. Germline CDR1 SGHVS, CDR2 FNYEAQ. The CDR3 runs 14 residues. The CDR3 reads CASSPGQNNEKLFF. The CDR3 DNA is TGTGCCAGCAGCCCGGGACAGAATAATGAAAAACTGTTTTTT.

The chain recombines TRBV5-1 with TRBJ2-5, with 7 bases matching TRBD1. Germline V lookup: CDR1 SGHRS, CDR2 YFSETQ. This CDR3 is 17 amino acids long. J was trimmed by 5 bases and V by 0 bases; bases with no gene match: 13. CDR3 amino acids: CASSLAFRDSGVETQYF. The CDR3 bases are TGCGCCAGCAGCTTGGCTTTTCGGGACAGTGGGGTGGAGACCCAGTACTTC.

V is TRBV19 and J is TRBJ2-6, with TRBD1 identical over 7 bases. This CDR3 comprises 16 residues. Germline CDR1 reads LNHDA; CDR2 reads SQIVND (reference sequence). V gave up 10 bases and J gave up 0 bases; unmatched junction bases: 9. CDR3 residues: CATSGQRGSGANVLTF. Here the CDR3 DNA reads TGTGCCACCTCGGGACAGCGAGGCTCTGGGGCCAACGTCCTGACTTTC. The entire variable domain, with the rest obtained from reference TRBV19 and TRBJ2-6, is as follows: DGGITQSPKYLFRKEGQNVTLSCEQNLNHDAMYWYRQDPGQGLRLIYYSQIVNDFQKGDIAEGYSVSREKKESFPLTVTSAQKNPTAFYLCATSGQRGSGANVLTFGAGSRLTVL.

The chain carries TRBV5-6 and TRBJ1-1, with D possibly matching TRBD1 (5 bases). Germline V gene data show CDR1 as SGHDT and CDR2 as YYEEEE. V shed 0 bases and J shed 2 bases, with 14 bases lying between them. The CDR3 runs to 16 residues. In nucleotides, the CDR3 is TGTGCCAGCAGCTTGGATACAGGCTATTCAAACACTGAAGCTTTCTTT. Translation gives CASSLDTGYSNTEAFF.

The chain employs TRBV5-1 and TRBJ1-2; a weak D match, TRBD1 (6 bases). CDR1 SGHRS and CDR2 YFSETQ come from the germline V gene. This CDR3 contains 15 residues. V was clipped by 4 bases and J by 7 bases, with 20 bases between them. The chain's CDR3 is CASSISTGSSSGYTF. CDR3 DNA sequence: TGCGCCAGCAGCATCTCGACAGGTAGCTCTTCTGGCTACACCTTC.

The chain couples TRBV6-5 to TRBJ1-3, with D hard to call. V was pared by 0 bases and J by 0 bases, with 3 bases between. Germline assignment: CDR1 MNHEY and CDR2 SVGAGI. The CDR3 is made up of 14 amino acids. DNA of the CDR3: TGTGCCAGCAGTTACTCGCGCTCTGGAAACACCATATATTTT. It encodes CASSYSRSGNTIYF.

The V call is TRBV7-8, the J call TRBJ2-5; 9 positions agree with TRBD1. CDR3 size: 15 residues. Germline V gene data show CDR1 as SGHVS and CDR2 as FQNEAQ. The V and J ends lost 3 bases and 2 bases, in that order; junction bases with no gene match: 4. DNA of the CDR3: TGTGCCAGCAGCTTGACAGGGGGGTTTCAAGAGACCCAGTACTTC. Amino acids: CASSLTGGFQETQYF.

This clone was observed a single time. The chain couples TRBV5-1 to TRBJ2-3; no firm D call. CDR3 length: 11 amino acids. The ends were cut back, 1 base at V and 3 bases at J, with 0 bases in the middle. Germline lookup yields CDR1 SGHRS and CDR2 YFSETQ. CDR3 DNA sequence: TGCGCCAGCAGCTTGACAGATACGCAGTATTTT. It translates to CASSLTDTQYF.

The chain recombines TRBV5-1 with TRBJ2-3; 10 bases line up with TRBD1. Unmatched junction bases numbered 10, after V lost 3 bases and J lost 3 bases. The CDR3 is made up of 17 amino acids. Per the germline V gene, CDR1 is SGHRS and CDR2 is YFSETQ. CDR3 region: CASSSKAGTGETDTQYF. CDR3 bases: TGCGCCAGCAGCTCGAAGGCCGGGACAGGGGAGACAGATACGCAGTATTTT.